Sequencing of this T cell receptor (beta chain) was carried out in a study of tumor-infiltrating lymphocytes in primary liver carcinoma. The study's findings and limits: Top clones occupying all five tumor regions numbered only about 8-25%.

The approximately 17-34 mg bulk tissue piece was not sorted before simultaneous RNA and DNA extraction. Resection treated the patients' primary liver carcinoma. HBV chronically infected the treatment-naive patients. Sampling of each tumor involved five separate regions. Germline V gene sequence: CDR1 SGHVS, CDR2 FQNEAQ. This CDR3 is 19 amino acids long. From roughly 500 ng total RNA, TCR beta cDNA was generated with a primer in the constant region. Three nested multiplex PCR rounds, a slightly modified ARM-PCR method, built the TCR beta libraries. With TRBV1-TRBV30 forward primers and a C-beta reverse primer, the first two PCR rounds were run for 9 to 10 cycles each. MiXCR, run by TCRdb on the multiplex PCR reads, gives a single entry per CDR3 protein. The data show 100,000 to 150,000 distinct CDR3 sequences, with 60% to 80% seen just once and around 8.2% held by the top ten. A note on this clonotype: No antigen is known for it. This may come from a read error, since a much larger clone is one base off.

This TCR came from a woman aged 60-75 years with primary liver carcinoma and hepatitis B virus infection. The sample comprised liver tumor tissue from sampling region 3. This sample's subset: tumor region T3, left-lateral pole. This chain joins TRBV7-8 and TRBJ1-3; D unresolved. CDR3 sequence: CASSPWWAPHLSSGNTIHF. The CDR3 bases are TGTGCCAGCAGCCCCTGGTGGGCACCACACCTTAGCTCTGGAAACACCATACATTTT.